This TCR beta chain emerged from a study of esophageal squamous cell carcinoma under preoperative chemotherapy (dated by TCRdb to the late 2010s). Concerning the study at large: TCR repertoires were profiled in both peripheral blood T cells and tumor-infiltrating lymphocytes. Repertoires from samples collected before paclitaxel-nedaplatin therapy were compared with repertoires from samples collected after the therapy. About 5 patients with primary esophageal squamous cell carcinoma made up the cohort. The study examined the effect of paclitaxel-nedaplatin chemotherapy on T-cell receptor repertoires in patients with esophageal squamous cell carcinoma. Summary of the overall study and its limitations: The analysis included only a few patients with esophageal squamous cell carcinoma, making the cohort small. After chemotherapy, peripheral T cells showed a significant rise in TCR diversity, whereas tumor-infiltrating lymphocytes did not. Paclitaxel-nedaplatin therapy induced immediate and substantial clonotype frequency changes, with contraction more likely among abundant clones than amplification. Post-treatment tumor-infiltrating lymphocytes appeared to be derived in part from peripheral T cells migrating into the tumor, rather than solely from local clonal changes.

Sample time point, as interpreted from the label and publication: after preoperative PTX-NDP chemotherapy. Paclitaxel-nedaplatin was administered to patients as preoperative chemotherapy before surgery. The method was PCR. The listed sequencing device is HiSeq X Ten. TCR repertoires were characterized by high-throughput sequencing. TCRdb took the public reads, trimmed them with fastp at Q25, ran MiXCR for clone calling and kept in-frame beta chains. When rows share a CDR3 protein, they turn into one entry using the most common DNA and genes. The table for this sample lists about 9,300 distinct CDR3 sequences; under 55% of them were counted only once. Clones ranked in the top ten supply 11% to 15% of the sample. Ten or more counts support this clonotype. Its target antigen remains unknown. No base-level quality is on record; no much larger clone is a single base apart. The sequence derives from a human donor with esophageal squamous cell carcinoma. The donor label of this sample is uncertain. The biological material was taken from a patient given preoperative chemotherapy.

The CDR3 protein sequence reads: CASSESVTDTQYF. Read as DNA, the sequence is TGCGCCAGCAGTGAGTCCGTAACGGATACGCAGTATTTT. The rearrangement joined TRBV10-1 to TRBJ2-3; the D gene cannot be resolved reliably. The CDR3 starts with the cysteine, ends with the phenylalanine, and has 13 residues. The kept DNA is CDR3 alone, 39 bases in frame from the first base. Trimming takes 0 bases from V and 6 bases from J, and the germline ends sit 7 bases apart. From the germline V gene (reference sequence), CDR1 is WNHNN and CDR2 is SYGVQD.